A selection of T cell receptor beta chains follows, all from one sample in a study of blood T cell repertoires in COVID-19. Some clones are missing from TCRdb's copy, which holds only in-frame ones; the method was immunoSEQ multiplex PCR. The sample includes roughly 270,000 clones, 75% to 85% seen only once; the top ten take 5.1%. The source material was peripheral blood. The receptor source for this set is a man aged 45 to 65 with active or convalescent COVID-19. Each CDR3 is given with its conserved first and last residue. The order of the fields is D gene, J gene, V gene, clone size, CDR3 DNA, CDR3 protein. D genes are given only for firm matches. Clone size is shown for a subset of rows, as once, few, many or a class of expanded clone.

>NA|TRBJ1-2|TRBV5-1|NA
TGCGCCAGCAGCTTGAAGGGGCAGACCGAGGGCTACACCTTC
CASSLKGQTEGYTF
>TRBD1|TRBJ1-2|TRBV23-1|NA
TGCGCCAGCAGTCAATCTCGTCGTGTTGAGGACAGGGTTCGCTATGGCTACACCTTC
CASSQSRRVEDRVRYGYTF
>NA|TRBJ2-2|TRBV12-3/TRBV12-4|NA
TGTGCCAGCAGGCCAGGATCTGGGGAGCTGTTTTTT
CASRPGSGELFF
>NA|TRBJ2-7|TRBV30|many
TGTGCCTGGTCCCGAACCGGGACATCGCGCTACGAGCAGTACTTC
CAWSRTGTSRYEQYF
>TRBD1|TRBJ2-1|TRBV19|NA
TGTGCCAGTAGTATGCAGGGGGCCTACAATGAGCAGTTCTTC
CASSMQGAYNEQFF
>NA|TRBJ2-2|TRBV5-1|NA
TGCGCCAGCAGCTTGTGGAGCGGTCTGAACACCGGGGAGCTGTTTTTT
CASSLWSGLNTGELFF
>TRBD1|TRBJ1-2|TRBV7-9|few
TGTGCCACCCTGACAGGGCCGAACTATGGCTACACCTTC
CATLTGPNYGYTF
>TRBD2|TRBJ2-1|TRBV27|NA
TGTGCCAGCCGTGTTGCGGGAGGTGGCTACAATGAGCAGTTCTTC
CASRVAGGGYNEQFF
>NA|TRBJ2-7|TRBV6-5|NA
TGTGCCAGCAGAGGGCCGACAGGCTCTATCTACGAGCAGTACTTC
CASRGPTGSIYEQYF
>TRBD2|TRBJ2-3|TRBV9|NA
TGTGCCAGCAGCGTACGCGGGAGTAAAACAGATACGCAGTATTTT
CASSVRGSKTDTQYF
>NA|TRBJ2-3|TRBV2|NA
TGTGCCAGCAGTGGGCGGGGTGGCACAGATACGCAGTATTTT
CASSGRGGTDTQYF
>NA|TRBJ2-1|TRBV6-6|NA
TGTGCCAGCAGTATTGCGGGACTCGACAATGAGCAGTTCTTC
CASSIAGLDNEQFF
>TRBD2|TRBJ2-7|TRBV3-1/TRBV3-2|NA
TGTGCCAGCAGCCGGACTAGCGGCTCCTACGAGCAGTACTTC
CASSRTSGSYEQYF
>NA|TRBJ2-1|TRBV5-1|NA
TGCGCCAGCAGCTTGGCCAAAGGGAGCTCCTACAATGAGCAGTTCTTC
CASSLAKGSSYNEQFF